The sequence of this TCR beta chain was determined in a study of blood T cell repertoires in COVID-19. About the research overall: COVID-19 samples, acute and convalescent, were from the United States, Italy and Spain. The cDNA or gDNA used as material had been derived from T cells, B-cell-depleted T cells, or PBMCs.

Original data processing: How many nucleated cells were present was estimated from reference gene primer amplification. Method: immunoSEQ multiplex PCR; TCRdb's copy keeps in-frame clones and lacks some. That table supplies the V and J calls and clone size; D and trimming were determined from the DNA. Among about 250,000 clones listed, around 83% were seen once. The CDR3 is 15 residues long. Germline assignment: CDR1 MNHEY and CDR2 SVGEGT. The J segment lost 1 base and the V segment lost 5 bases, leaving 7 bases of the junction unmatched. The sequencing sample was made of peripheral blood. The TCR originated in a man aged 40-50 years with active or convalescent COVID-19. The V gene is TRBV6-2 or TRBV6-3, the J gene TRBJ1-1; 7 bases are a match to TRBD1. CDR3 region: CASSKRTGANTEAFF. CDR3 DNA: TGTGCCAGCAGTAAGAGGACAGGAGCGAACACTGAAGCTTTCTTT.